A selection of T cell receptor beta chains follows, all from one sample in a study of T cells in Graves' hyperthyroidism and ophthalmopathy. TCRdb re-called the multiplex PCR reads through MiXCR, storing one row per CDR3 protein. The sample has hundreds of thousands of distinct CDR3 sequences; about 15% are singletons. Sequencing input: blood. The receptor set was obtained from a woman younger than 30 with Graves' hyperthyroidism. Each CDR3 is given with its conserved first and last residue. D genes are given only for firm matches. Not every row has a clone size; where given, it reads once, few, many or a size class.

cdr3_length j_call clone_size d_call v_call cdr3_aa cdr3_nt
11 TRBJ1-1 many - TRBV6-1 CASSRGPTAFF TGTGCCAGCAGTAGAGGGCCGACGGCTTTCTTT
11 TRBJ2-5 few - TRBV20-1 CSASEQETQYF TGCAGTGCTTCGGAACAAGAGACCCAGTACTTC
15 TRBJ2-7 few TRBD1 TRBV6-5 CASSSGGQGSYEQYF TGTGCCAGCAGTTCTGGGGGACAGGGTTCCTACGAGCAGTACTTC
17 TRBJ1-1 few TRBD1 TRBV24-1 CATSDWKEGAGSTEAFF TGTGCCACCAGTGATTGGAAAGAGGGGGCGGGAAGCACTGAAGCTTTCTTT
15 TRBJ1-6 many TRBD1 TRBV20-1 CSARSPGQDFLSLHF TGCAGTGCGCGGAGCCCGGGACAGGATTTTCTTTCCCTCCACTTT
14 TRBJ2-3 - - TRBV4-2 CASIFPGWTDTQYF TGTGCCAGCATCTTTCCCGGCTGGACAGATACGCAGTATTTT
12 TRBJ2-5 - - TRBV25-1 CASMGKGETQYF TGTGCCAGCATGGGGAAGGGTGAGACCCAGTACTTC
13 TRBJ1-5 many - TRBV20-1 CSARGLSNQPQHF TGCAGTGCTAGGGGCCTTAGCAATCAGCCCCAGCATTTT
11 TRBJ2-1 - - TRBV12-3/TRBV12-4 CASGHSHEQFF TGTGCCAGCGGCCACAGCCATGAGCAGTTCTTC
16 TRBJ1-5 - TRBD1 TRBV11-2 CASSFSSGGSNQPQHF TGTGCCAGCAGCTTTAGTTCAGGGGGGAGCAATCAGCCCCAGCATTTT
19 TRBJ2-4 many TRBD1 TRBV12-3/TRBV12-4 CASSLVLWDRGTFKNIQYF TGTGCCAGCAGTTTAGTGCTATGGGACAGGGGGACCTTCAAAAACATTCAGTACTTC
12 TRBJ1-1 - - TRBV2 CASSASDTEAFF TGTGCCAGCAGTGCCTCTGACACTGAAGCTTTCTTT
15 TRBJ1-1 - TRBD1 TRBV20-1 CSAREGTEITLTAFF TGCAGTGCTAGAGAGGGGACAGAGATAACACTGACAGCTTTCTTT
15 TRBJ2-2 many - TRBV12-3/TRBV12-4 CASSWEHSNTGELFF TGTGCCAGCAGTTGGGAGCACTCGAACACCGGGGAGCTGTTTTTT
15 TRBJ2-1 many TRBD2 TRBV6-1 CASSPLAGGVDEQFF TGTGCCAGCAGTCCCCTAGCGGGAGGCGTCGATGAGCAGTTCTTC
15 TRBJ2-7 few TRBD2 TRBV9 CASSVALAGAYEQYF TGTGCCAGCAGCGTAGCCTTGGCGGGGGCCTACGAGCAGTACTTC
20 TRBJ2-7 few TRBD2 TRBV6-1 CASSLAGVGLAGFKGYEQYF TGTGCCAGCAGCCTCGCGGGGGTTGGACTAGCGGGATTTAAGGGCTACGAGCAGTACTTC
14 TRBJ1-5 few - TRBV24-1 CATSDFSRNQPQHF TGTGCCACCAGTGATTTCTCCAGAAATCAGCCCCAGCATTTT
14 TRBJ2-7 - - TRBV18 CASSPPSYGYEQYF TGTGCCAGCTCACCACCCTCATACGGCTACGAGCAGTACTTC
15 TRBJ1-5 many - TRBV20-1 CSARASGPPGQPQHF TGCAGTGCTAGAGCTTCAGGGCCCCCGGGGCAGCCCCAGCATTTT
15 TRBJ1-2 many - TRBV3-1 CASASGERPHYGYTF TGTGCCAGCGCCAGTGGGGAGCGTCCTCACTATGGCTACACCTTC
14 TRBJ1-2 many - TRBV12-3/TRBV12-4 CASSFQTGLYGYTF TGTGCCAGCAGTTTTCAAACAGGGCTCTATGGCTACACCTTC
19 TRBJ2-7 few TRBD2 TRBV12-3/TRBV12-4 CASSLNTGTRSLLRYEQYF TGTGCCAGCAGTTTAAACACCGGGACTAGGTCCCTCCTACGATACGAGCAGTACTTC
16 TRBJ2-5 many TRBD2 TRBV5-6 CASSGGLAETQETQYF TGTGCCAGCAGCGGGGGACTAGCGGAAACACAAGAGACCCAGTACTTC
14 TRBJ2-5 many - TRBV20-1 CSATGTERGETQYF TGCAGTGCCACCGGCACCGAGAGGGGGGAGACCCAGTACTTC
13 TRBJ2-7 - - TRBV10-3 CAISAISSYEQYF TGTGCCATCAGTGCCATAAGCTCCTACGAGCAGTACTTC
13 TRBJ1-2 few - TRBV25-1 CASSRHDSYGYTF TGTGCCAGCAGTAGACACGACTCCTATGGCTACACCTTC
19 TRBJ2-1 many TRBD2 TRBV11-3 CASSLAAIAGGRGDNEQFF TGTGCCAGCAGCTTAGCCGCAATAGCGGGAGGAAGAGGCGACAATGAGCAGTTCTTC
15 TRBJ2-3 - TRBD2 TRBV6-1 CASSSPSGDTDTQYF TGTGCCAGCAGTAGTCCTAGCGGGGACACAGATACGCAGTATTTT
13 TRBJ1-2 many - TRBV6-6 CASSYSRLGGYTF TGTGCCAGCAGTTACAGCAGGCTTGGAGGCTACACCTTC
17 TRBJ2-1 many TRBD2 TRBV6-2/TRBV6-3 CASSVATSGIGTHEQFF TGTGCCAGCAGCGTCGCTACTAGCGGGATAGGTACCCATGAGCAGTTCTTC
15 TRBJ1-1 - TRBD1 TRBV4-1 CASSQEGTGGGKAFF TGCGCCAGCAGCCAAGAGGGGACAGGGGGTGGGAAAGCTTTCTTT
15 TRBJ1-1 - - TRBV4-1 CASSQVYGQNTEAFF TGCGCCAGCAGCCAGGTGTATGGGCAGAACACTGAAGCTTTCTTT
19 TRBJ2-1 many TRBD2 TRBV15 CATSRAPWTSGSSYNEQFF TGTGCCACCAGCAGAGCTCCCTGGACTAGCGGGAGCTCCTACAATGAGCAGTTCTTC
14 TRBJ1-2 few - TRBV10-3 CAISDPSQNDGYTF TGTGCCATCAGTGACCCCTCACAGAACGATGGCTACACCTTC
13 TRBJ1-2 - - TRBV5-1 CASSFSGGEGYTF TGCGCCAGCAGCTTCTCCGGGGGAGAAGGCTACACCTTC
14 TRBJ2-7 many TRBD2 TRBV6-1 CASVWTSGPYEQYF TGTGCCAGCGTTTGGACTAGCGGGCCCTACGAGCAGTACTTC
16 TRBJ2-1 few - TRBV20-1 CSARDRRRVGLNEQFF TGCAGTGCTAGAGATAGGAGGCGGGTCGGTTTAAATGAGCAGTTCTTC
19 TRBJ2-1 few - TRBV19 CASSIVGAGKPFGYNEQFF TGTGCCAGTAGTATAGTCGGGGCAGGGAAACCTTTCGGGTACAATGAGCAGTTCTTC
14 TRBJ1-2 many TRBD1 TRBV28 CASRWDRGTYGYTF TGTGCCAGCAGGTGGGACAGGGGGACCTATGGCTACACCTTC
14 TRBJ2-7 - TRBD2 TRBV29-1 CSALLAGEAYEQYF TGCAGCGCCCTACTAGCGGGGGAAGCCTACGAGCAGTACTTC
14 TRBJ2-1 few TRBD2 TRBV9 CASSTAGGTNEQFF TGTGCCAGCAGTACAGCGGGAGGTACCAATGAGCAGTTCTTC
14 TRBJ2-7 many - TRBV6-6 CASSYSSQSDEQYF TGTGCCAGCAGTTACTCTAGCCAGTCAGACGAGCAGTACTTC
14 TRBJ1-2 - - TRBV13 CASSQGRNNYGYTF TGTGCCAGCAGCCAGGGACGGAATAACTATGGCTACACCTTC
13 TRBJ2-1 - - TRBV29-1 CSVDSGDYNEQFF TGCAGCGTTGACTCGGGGGACTACAATGAGCAGTTCTTC
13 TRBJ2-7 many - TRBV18 CASSPRADYEQYF TGTGCCAGCTCACCGAGGGCAGACTACGAGCAGTACTTC
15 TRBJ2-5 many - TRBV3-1 CASSQDERVFKTQYF TGTGCCAGCAGCCAAGACGAGAGGGTCTTCAAGACCCAGTACTTC
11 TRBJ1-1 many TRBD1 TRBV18 CASSQGAAAFF TGTGCCAGCTCACAGGGGGCGGCAGCTTTCTTT
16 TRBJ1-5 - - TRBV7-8 CASSSLAVNSNQPQHF TGTGCCAGCAGCTCACTCGCAGTAAATAGCAATCAGCCCCAGCATTTT
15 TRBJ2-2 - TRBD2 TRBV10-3 CAISESGRDTGELFF TGTGCCATCAGTGAGTCCGGGAGGGACACCGGGGAGCTGTTTTTT
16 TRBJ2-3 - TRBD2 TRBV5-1 CASRRGLASSTDTQYF TGCGCCAGCAGGCGGGGACTAGCGTCTAGCACAGATACGCAGTATTTT
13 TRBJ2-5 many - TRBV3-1 CASSQDSSETQYF TGTGCCAGCAGCCAAGATAGTTCCGAGACCCAGTACTTC
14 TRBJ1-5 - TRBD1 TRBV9 CASSVGTGGQPQHF TGTGCCAGCAGCGTAGGGACAGGGGGACAGCCCCAGCATTTT
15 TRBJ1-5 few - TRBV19 CASSIVGSSNQPQHF TGTGCCAGTAGTATCGTGGGCAGCAGCAATCAGCCCCAGCATTTT
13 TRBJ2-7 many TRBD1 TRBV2 CASWGQGAFEQYF TGTGCCAGCTGGGGGCAGGGGGCGTTCGAGCAGTACTTC